The subject of this entry is one TCR beta chain. What it recognizes is unknown. These data come from a study of cytomegalovirus exposure and HLA in healthy donors. About the research overall: A previous analysis identified about 110 million unique TCR beta sequences derived from 180 million or so T cells. Findings and caveats of the study: TCR beta V- and J-gene trimming, according to a later analysis, was linked to a missense DCLRE1C variant.

With 60 Vbeta and 13 Jbeta primers, the PCR was carried out. The data were produced by immunoSEQ multiplex PCR, yet TCRdb's version contains in-frame clones alone and is incomplete. Its table lists just over 80,000 clones. Germline lookup yields CDR1 MNHNS and CDR2 SASEGT. The CDR3 sequence is 14 residues long. Trimming left V 0 bases short and J 10 bases short, with 14 bases between. The sequence came from a woman in her thirties in good health and CMV-seronegative. Sequencing was performed on PBMCs. V usage is TRBV6-1 and J usage is TRBJ2-3; no clear D. The CDR3 loop reads CASSEASSDYPQYF. For the CDR3, the DNA is TGTGCCAGCAGTGAAGCGAGTTCTGATTATCCGCAGTATTTT.